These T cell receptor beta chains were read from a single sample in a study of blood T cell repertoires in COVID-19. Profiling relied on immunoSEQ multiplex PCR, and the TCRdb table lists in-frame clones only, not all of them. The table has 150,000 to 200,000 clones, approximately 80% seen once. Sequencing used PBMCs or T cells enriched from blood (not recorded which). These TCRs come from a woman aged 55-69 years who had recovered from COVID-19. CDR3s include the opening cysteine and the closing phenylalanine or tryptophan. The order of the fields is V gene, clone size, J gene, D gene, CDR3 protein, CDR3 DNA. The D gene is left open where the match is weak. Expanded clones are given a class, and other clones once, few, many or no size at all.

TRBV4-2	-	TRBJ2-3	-	CASSQDRIGTTDTQYF	TGTGCCAGCAGCCAAGACCGTATTGGGACTACAGATACGCAGTATTTT
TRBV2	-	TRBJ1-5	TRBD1	CASSEGQGGSNQPQHF	TGTGCCAGCAGTGAAGGACAGGGAGGCAGCAATCAGCCCCAGCATTTT
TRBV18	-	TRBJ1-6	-	CASSPGAGSPLHF	TGTGCCAGCTCACCAGGGGCAGGGTCACCCCTCCACTTT
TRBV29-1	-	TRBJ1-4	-	CSVLAEEKLFF	TGCAGCGTTCTGGCGGAGGAAAAACTGTTTTTT
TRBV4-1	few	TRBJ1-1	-	CASSRTGSNTEAFF	TGCGCCAGCAGCCGAACAGGGTCCAACACTGAAGCTTTCTTT
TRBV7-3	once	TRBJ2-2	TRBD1	CASSARTGGNTGELFF	TGTGCCAGCAGCGCCCGGACAGGGGGCAACACCGGGGAGCTGTTTTTT
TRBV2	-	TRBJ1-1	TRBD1	CASTGTGSGAEAFF	TGTGCCAGCACCGGGACAGGGTCTGGCGCTGAAGCTTTCTTT
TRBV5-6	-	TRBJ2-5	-	CASSSSIRGEGETQYF	TGTGCCAGCAGCTCCTCGATCAGGGGGGAAGGAGAGACCCAGTACTTC
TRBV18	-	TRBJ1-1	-	CASSPPRGGSLMNTEAFF	TGTGCCAGCTCACCACCGAGGGGGGGTTCCCTTATGAACACTGAAGCTTTCTTT
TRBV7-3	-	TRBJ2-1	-	CASSLEDSFDEQFF	TGTGCCAGCAGCTTGGAGGACTCCTTCGATGAGCAGTTCTTC
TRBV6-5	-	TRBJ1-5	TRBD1	CASRIAHRGAQPQHF	TGTGCCAGCAGGATAGCCCACAGGGGGGCTCAGCCCCAGCATTTT
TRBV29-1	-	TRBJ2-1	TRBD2	CSVDRTSGYNEQFF	TGCAGCGTCGATAGGACTAGCGGGTACAATGAGCAGTTCTTC
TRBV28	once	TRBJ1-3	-	CASSLGGGGNTIYF	TGTGCCAGCAGTTTAGGGGGGGGTGGAAACACCATATATTTT
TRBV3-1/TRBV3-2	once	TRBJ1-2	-	CASSQAYTGNYGYTF	TGTGCCAGCAGCCAGGCTTATACAGGGAACTATGGCTACACCTTC
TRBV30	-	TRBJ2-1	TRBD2	CAWSGLYREVGPLDYNEQFF	TGTGCCTGGAGTGGACTTTATCGGGAGGTGGGTCCCCTAGACTACAATGAGCAGTTCTTC
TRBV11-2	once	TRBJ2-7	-	CASSSLKTQGTSGEQYF	TGTGCCAGCAGCTCCCTAAAAACTCAGGGGACGTCTGGCGAGCAGTACTTC
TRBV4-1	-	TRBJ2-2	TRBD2	CASSQDLSSSGANTGELFF	TGCGCCAGCAGCCAAGATTTGTCGTCTAGCGGGGCGAACACCGGGGAGCTGTTTTTT
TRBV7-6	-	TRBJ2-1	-	CASSLGGSRYNEQFF	TGTGCCAGCAGCTTAGGTGGAAGCAGGTACAATGAGCAGTTCTTC
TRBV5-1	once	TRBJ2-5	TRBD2	CASSPPWTSGGAGTQYF	TGCGCCAGCAGCCCCCCTTGGACTAGCGGGGGGGCAGGGACCCAGTACTTC
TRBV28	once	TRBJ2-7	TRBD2	CASRKGLAGLYEQYF	TGTGCCAGCAGGAAGGGACTAGCGGGCCTCTACGAGCAGTACTTC
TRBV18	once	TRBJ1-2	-	CASSPNRDGYTF	TGTGCCAGCTCCCCGAACAGGGACGGGTACACCTTC
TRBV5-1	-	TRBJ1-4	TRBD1	CASSLGDSNEKLFF	TGCGCCAGCAGCTTGGGGGACAGTAATGAAAAACTGTTTTTT
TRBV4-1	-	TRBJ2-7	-	CASSQLFTLSYEQYF	TGCGCCAGCAGCCAACTGTTTACTCTGTCCTACGAGCAGTACTTC
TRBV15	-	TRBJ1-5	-	CATSLDGGFQPQHF	TGTGCCACCAGCCTCGACGGGGGGTTCCAGCCCCAGCATTTT
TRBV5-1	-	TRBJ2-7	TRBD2	CASSLERGGLEQYF	TGCGCCAGCAGCTTGGAGCGGGGGGGACTTGAGCAGTACTTC
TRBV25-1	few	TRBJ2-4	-	CASSEYSVELAKNIQYF	TGTGCCAGCAGTGAATATTCCGTAGAGCTAGCCAAAAACATTCAGTACTTC
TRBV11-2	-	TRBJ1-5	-	CASSLSQQQPQHF	TGTGCCAGCAGCTTATCACAGCAGCAGCCCCAGCATTTT
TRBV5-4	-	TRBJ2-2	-	CASSSVSNTGELFF	TGTGCCAGCAGCTCCGTCTCGAACACCGGGGAGCTGTTTTTT
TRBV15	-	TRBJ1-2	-	CATTDREDGYYGYTF	TGTGCCACCACCGACAGAGAGGACGGCTACTATGGCTACACCTTC
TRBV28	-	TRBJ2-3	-	CASGWTYKDTGNTQYF	TGTGCCAGCGGCTGGACCTATAAGGATACGGGGAATACGCAGTATTTT
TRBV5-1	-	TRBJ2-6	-	CASSLRFQGGTGANVLTF	TGCGCCAGCAGCTTAAGGTTCCAGGGCGGAACTGGGGCCAACGTCCTGACTTTC
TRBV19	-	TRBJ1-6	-	CASKPLSSVHNSPLHF	TGTGCCAGTAAGCCACTTTCATCGGTGCATAATTCACCCCTCCACTTT
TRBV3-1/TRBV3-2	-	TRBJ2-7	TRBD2	CASRLASNSYEQYF	TGTGCCAGTCGACTAGCAAGTAACTCCTACGAGCAGTACTTC
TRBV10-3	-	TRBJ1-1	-	CAISSPTEAFF	TGTGCCATCAGTTCTCCCACTGAAGCTTTCTTT
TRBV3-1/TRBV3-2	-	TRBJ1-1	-	CAASPQGYTEAFF	TGTGCCGCCTCTCCTCAGGGGTACACTGAAGCTTTCTTT
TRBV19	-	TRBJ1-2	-	CASSITRGNGYTF	TGTGCCAGTAGTATTACAAGAGGGAATGGCTACACCTTC
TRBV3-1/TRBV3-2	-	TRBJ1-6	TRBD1	CASSWGQHNSPLHF	TGTGCCAGTAGTTGGGGACAGCATAATTCACCCCTCCACTTT
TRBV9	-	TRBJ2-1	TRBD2	CASSADLAGKAYNEQFF	TGTGCCAGCAGCGCCGATCTAGCGGGAAAGGCCTACAATGAGCAGTTCTTC
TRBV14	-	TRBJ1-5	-	CASSQGRGTTQHF	TGTGCCAGCAGCCAAGGCAGGGGAACGACCCAGCATTTT
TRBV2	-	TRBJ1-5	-	CASSERRLRGNQPQHF	TGTGCCAGCAGTGAACGGCGGTTACGGGGCAATCAGCCCCAGCATTTT
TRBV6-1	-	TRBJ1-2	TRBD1	CASSEAGDRVNYGYTF	TGTGCCAGCAGTGAAGCCGGGGACAGAGTTAACTATGGCTACACCTTC
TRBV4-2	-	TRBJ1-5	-	CASSQDYSDQPQHF	TGTGCCAGCAGCCAAGATTACAGTGACCAGCCCCAGCATTTT
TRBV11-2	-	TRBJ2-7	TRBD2	CASSLAGVAHEQYF	TGTGCCAGCAGCCTAGCGGGAGTCGCCCACGAGCAGTACTTC
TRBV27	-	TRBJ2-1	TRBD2	CASSPEAGFYNEQFF	TGTGCCAGCAGTCCCGAAGCGGGGTTTTACAATGAGCAGTTCTTC
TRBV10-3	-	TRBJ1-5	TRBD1	CAISGQGVSNQPQHF	TGTGCCATCAGTGGACAGGGGGTTAGCAATCAGCCCCAGCATTTT
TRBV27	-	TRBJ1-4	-	CATKGTGNEKLFF	TGTGCCACCAAGGGAACAGGAAATGAAAAACTGTTTTTT
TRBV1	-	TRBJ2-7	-	CTSSQEEDEQYF	TGCACCAGCAGCCAAGAAGAGGACGAGCAGTACTTC
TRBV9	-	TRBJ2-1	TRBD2	CASSKDGLAGQGQFF	TGTGCCAGCAGCAAAGACGGACTAGCGGGACAGGGGCAGTTCTTC
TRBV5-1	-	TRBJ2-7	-	CASSLGADSNYEQYF	TGCGCCAGCAGCTTAGGGGCGGATAGCAACTACGAGCAGTACTTC
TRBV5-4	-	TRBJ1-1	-	CASSPSEVGEAFF	TGTGCCAGCAGCCCGTCTGAGGTAGGAGAAGCTTTCTTT